Listed below are T cell receptor beta chains from one sample, sequenced in a study of OX40 agonist ivuxolimab in advanced cancers. TCRdb's copy holds only in-frame clones and misses some; the assay was immunoSEQ multiplex PCR. Seen here are roughly 17,000 clones, around 78% observed once, and the top ten hold more than 25%. The sequencing used CD4+ or CD8+ T cells sorted from blood, collected in a trial of the OX40 agonist ivuxolimab. Receptor source: an adult with an advanced solid tumor such as melanoma, head and neck, liver or kidney cancer. Each CDR3 is given with its conserved first and last residue. The order of the fields is D gene, CDR3 length, clone size, V gene, J gene, CDR3 protein, CDR3 DNA. A D gene is named only where the DNA matches it firmly. A clone size is listed for some rows: how often the clone was seen (once, few, many), or a class if it is expanded.

D: .
length: 12
size: .
V: TRBV6-1
J: TRBJ2-7
CDR3: CASSWGLGGQYF
DNA: TGTGCCAGCAGTTGGGGCCTCGGTGGGCAGTACTTC

D: .
length: 15
size: .
V: TRBV25-1
J: TRBJ2-3
CDR3: CASREGVASTDTQYF
DNA: TGTGCCAGCAGGGAGGGGGTGGCTAGCACAGATACGCAGTATTTT

D: TRBD1
length: 17
size: .
V: TRBV9
J: TRBJ2-5
CDR3: CASSESPTGVMGETQYF
DNA: TGTGCCAGCAGCGAATCCCCGACAGGGGTAATGGGGGAGACCCAGTACTTC

D: .
length: 13
size: few
V: TRBV13
J: TRBJ2-2
CDR3: CASRDSNTGELFF
DNA: TGTGCCAGCAGGGACAGCAACACCGGGGAGCTGTTTTTT

D: .
length: 12
size: .
V: TRBV19
J: TRBJ1-1
CDR3: CASSIGGHEAFF
DNA: TGTGCCAGTAGTATCGGAGGGCACGAAGCTTTCTTT

D: .
length: 14
size: .
V: TRBV28
J: TRBJ1-5
CDR3: CASSLTGGTRPQHF
DNA: TGTGCCAGCAGTTTAACGGGGGGGACACGGCCCCAGCATTTT

D: .
length: 17
size: .
V: TRBV7-9
J: TRBJ1-5
CDR3: CASTSRQTVDVNQPQHF
DNA: TGTGCCAGCACCTCCCGCCAAACCGTCGATGTTAATCAGCCCCAGCATTTT

D: TRBD1
length: 15
size: .
V: TRBV15
J: TRBJ1-2
CDR3: CATQDTGTGRSGYTF
DNA: TGTGCCACACAGGACACCGGGACAGGGCGGTCTGGCTACACCTTC

D: TRBD2
length: 16
size: once
V: TRBV13
J: TRBJ2-7
CDR3: CASSQGLAGSTYEQYF
DNA: TGTGCCAGCAGCCAAGGACTAGCGGGGTCCACCTACGAGCAGTACTTC

D: TRBD1
length: 17
size: .
V: TRBV4-3
J: TRBJ1-2
CDR3: CASSQDSSTGGAHGYTF
DNA: TGCGCCAGCAGCCAAGATTCCTCGACAGGGGGCGCGCATGGCTACACCTTC

D: .
length: 12
size: once
V: TRBV15
J: TRBJ1-5
CDR3: CATRQRNQPQHF
DNA: TGTGCCACCAGACAGCGCAATCAGCCCCAGCATTTT

D: TRBD2
length: 18
size: .
V: TRBV28
J: TRBJ2-7
CDR3: CASTGTSGPWRGSYEQYF
DNA: TGTGCCAGCACTGGGACTAGCGGGCCCTGGAGGGGCTCCTACGAGCAGTACTTC

D: .
length: 17
size: .
V: TRBV11-2
J: TRBJ1-4
CDR3: CASSPSGRTATNEKLFF
DNA: TGTGCCAGCAGCCCCTCGGGAAGAACGGCAACTAATGAAAAACTGTTTTTT

D: .
length: 16
size: few
V: TRBV27
J: TRBJ2-5
CDR3: CASSLLPGFSQETQYF
DNA: TGTGCCAGCAGTTTATTGCCAGGTTTCTCTCAAGAGACCCAGTACTTC

D: TRBD1
length: 18
size: .
V: TRBV4-3
J: TRBJ1-2
CDR3: CASSQDGTGVWGRDGYTF
DNA: TGCGCCAGCAGCCAAGATGGGACAGGGGTATGGGGAAGAGATGGCTACACCTTC

D: .
length: 16
size: .
V: TRBV15
J: TRBJ2-2
CDR3: CATSRGSEGTPGELFF
DNA: TGTGCCACCAGCAGAGGTTCGGAGGGTACCCCCGGGGAGCTGTTTTTT

D: .
length: 16
size: .
V: TRBV4-1
J: TRBJ2-1
CDR3: CASSQVIQGMYNEQFF
DNA: TGCGCCAGCAGCCAAGTTATTCAGGGGATGTACAATGAGCAGTTCTTC

D: .
length: 12
size: once
V: TRBV11-2
J: TRBJ2-7
CDR3: CASSLGTYEQYF
DNA: TGTGCCAGCAGCTTAGGGACCTACGAGCAGTACTTC